Detailed here is one T cell receptor beta chain. Its antigen remains unidentified. Distinct nucleotide sequences in the sample also encode this CDR3. Naive CD8 cells comprised CD45RO-negative, CCR7-positively selected cells, excluding terminally differentiated effector memory CD45RA+ cells. This entry comes from a study of shared clonotypes between healthy human individuals. Findings and caveats of the study: Generally, naive subsets came out with larger estimated richness than memory subsets.

Assay execution proceeded at the deep level. The repertoire was sequenced with immunoSEQ multiplex PCR; TCRdb's copy has only in-frame clones and lacks some. The sample shows nearly 600,000 clones, less than 97% of them seen only once. This TCR derives from a woman under 40 in good health. Sample: naive CD8+ T cells sorted from blood.

The CDR3 protein is CASSLRGLYEQYF. Here the CDR3 DNA reads TGTGCCAGCAGTTTACGGGGCCTCTACGAGCAGTACTTC. V is TRBV27 and J is TRBJ2-7; tentatively, D is TRBD1 or TRBD2 (5 bases each). This CDR3 has 13 amino acids. Germline CDR1 is MNHEY and CDR2 is SMNVEV (reference sequence). Deletions cut 2 bases from V and 3 bases from J, with 8 bases between.